Included here is one T cell receptor beta chain sequence, with context. Sample time point: baseline pretreatment blood. Treatment specified: 15 Gy SBRT to primary tumor, nephrectomy 4 weeks later. The record originates from a study of radiation and T cells in renal cell carcinoma. Assay: immunoSEQ multiplex PCR; the TCRdb copy retains only in-frame clones and omits some. The sample includes 120,000 to 150,000 clones, 83% seen only once; the top ten take under 25%. After removal of 6 bases from V and 3 bases from J, the junction contained 2 bases not matched to a gene. Germline V gene sequence: CDR1 ENHRY, CDR2 SYGVKD. CDR3 size: 12 residues.

The source was blood, collected from a patient whose treatment included radiotherapy and nephrectomy. This TCR was sampled from a woman aged 45-59 years with renal cell carcinoma. V usage is TRBV10-3 and J usage is TRBJ2-7; 7 nucleotides line up with TRBD1. In DNA, the CDR3 is TGTGCCATCAGCAGACAGGGCTACGAGCAGTACTTC. Its translation is CAISRQGYEQYF.